This record concerns one TCR beta chain sequence. This specimen belongs to a study of blood T cell repertoires in COVID-19. Study information: There were acute and convalescent COVID-19 samples, and they came from the United States, Italy and Spain. The analysed material was cDNA or gDNA that came from T cells, B-cell-depleted T cells, or PBMCs.

In the original processing: Reference gene primer amplification in the assay estimated nucleated cell counts. The repertoire was sequenced with immunoSEQ multiplex PCR; TCRdb's copy has only in-frame clones and lacks some. Clone size and the V and J calls come from that table; the DNA yielded D and trimming. The sample contains around 80,000 clones, around nine tenths of which appear only once. Germline loops: CDR1 ENHRY, CDR2 SYGVKD. Trimming at V came to 3 bases and at J to 5 bases, leaving 4 bases not matched to a gene. The CDR3 contains 15 residues. This rearrangement joins TRBV10-3 to TRBJ1-6, with 7 bases matching TRBD1. The receptor was isolated from a man older than 75 with active or convalescent COVID-19. Material: peripheral blood. In DNA, the CDR3 is TGTGCCATCAGTGACGGGACAGCCGATAATTCACCCCTCCACTTT. This encodes CAISDGTADNSPLHF.